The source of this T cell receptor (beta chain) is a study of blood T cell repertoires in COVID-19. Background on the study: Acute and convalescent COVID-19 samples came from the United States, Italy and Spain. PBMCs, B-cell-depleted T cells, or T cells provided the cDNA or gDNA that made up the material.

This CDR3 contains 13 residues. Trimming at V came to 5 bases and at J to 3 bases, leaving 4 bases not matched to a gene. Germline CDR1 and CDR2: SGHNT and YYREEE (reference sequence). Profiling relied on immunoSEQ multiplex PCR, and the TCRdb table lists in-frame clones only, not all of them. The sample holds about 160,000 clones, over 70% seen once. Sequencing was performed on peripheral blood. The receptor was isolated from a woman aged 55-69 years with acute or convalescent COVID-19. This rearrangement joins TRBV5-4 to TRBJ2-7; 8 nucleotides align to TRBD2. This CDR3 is CASRATSGYEQYF. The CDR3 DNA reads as TGTGCCAGCAGAGCCACTAGCGGCTACGAGCAGTACTTC.